The rows below give T cell receptor beta chains drawn from one sample of a study of blood T cell repertoires in COVID-19. Assay used: immunoSEQ multiplex PCR; TCRdb lists only in-frame clones, some missing. The sample includes roughly 340,000 clones, around 92% of them seen just once. The source material was peripheral blood. Every receptor here comes from a woman between 25 and 40 years old with COVID-19, enrolled during active disease. CDR3s include the opening cysteine and the closing phenylalanine or tryptophan. Each record gives: V gene, clone size, D gene, J gene, CDR3 DNA, CDR3 protein. D genes are given only for firm matches. Clone size is given for some rows only: seen once, a few or many times, or a class if the clone is expanded.

>TRBV6-6|.|TRBD1|TRBJ1-3
TGTGCCAGCAGCCCTCAGGGGGCCTTGGGAAACACCATATATTTT
CASSPQGALGNTIYF
>TRBV4-3|.|.|TRBJ1-4
TGCGCCAGCAGCCAAGAACGGGGGGCCGTGGAAGAAAAACTGTTTTTT
CASSQERGAVEEKLFF
>TRBV3-1/TRBV3-2|once|TRBD1|TRBJ2-5
TGTGCCAGCAGCCAAGGACAGGGGCGAGAGACCCAGTACTTC
CASSQGQGRETQYF
>TRBV10-2|.|.|TRBJ1-6
TGCGCCAGCAGTGGGACAGAAACTCGAAATAATTCACCCCTCCACTTT
CASSGTETRNNSPLHF
>TRBV5-8|.|.|TRBJ2-5
TGTGCCAGCAGCTTGTCCGGGACTTTACAAGAGACCCAGTACTTC
CASSLSGTLQETQYF
>TRBV2|.|.|TRBJ2-7
TGTGCCAGCAGTGAAGCCCTGAGGGACTACGAGCAGTACTTC
CASSEALRDYEQYF
>TRBV9|.|.|TRBJ1-1
TGTGCCAGCAGCGTAGAAGGAGCGCCAGCTTTCTTT
CASSVEGAPAFF
>TRBV6-2/TRBV6-3|.|.|TRBJ1-2
TGTGCCAGCAGTTACTCGATCGTGCGGGGTGAGGACTATGGCTACACCTTC
CASSYSIVRGEDYGYTF
>TRBV4-1|.|TRBD1|TRBJ1-1
TGCGCCAGCAGCACCCAGGACAGGGGAAGCGCTGAAGCTTTCTTT
CASSTQDRGSAEAFF
>TRBV10-3|.|TRBD2|TRBJ2-1
TGTGCCATCAGTGAGTCGTGGAGGACTAGCTCCTACAATGAGCAGTTCTTC
CAISESWRTSSYNEQFF
>TRBV27|.|TRBD2|TRBJ2-1
TGTGCCAGCAGGGGGCTAGCGGAATACAATGAGCAGTTCTTC
CASRGLAEYNEQFF
>TRBV5-1|.|TRBD1|TRBJ2-7
TGCGCCAGCAGCTTGGAGGACAGGGGCGAGCAGTACTTC
CASSLEDRGEQYF
>TRBV18|.|.|TRBJ1-1
TGTGCCAGCTCACCTACGGGACTTATGGGGAACACTGAAGCTTTCTTT
CASSPTGLMGNTEAFF
>TRBV12-5|.|TRBD2|TRBJ2-2
TGTGCTAGTGCTCTAGCGGGAGGCCGGACCGGGGAGCTGTTTTTT
CASALAGGRTGELFF
>TRBV24-1|.|TRBD1|TRBJ2-3
TGTGCCACCAGTGATACGGGACAGGGGGCAGGGGATACGCAGTATTTT
CATSDTGQGAGDTQYF
>TRBV6-2/TRBV6-3|.|TRBD1|TRBJ2-7
TGTGCCAGCAGTTACCCAGTCCCGGGACAGGGACCTATTTCCTACGAGCAGTACTTC
CASSYPVPGQGPISYEQYF
>TRBV10-1|.|TRBD1|TRBJ2-2
TGCGCCAGCAGTGGGACAGGGGGCATTGGCGGGGAGCTGTTTTTT
CASSGTGGIGGELFF
>TRBV2|.|TRBD2|TRBJ2-2
TGTGCCAGCAGTGTTCGCCGCCTAGCGGGAGCCGACGGGGAGCTGTTTTTT
CASSVRRLAGADGELFF
>TRBV29-1|.|TRBD1|TRBJ2-3
TGCAGCGTTAAGGGACAGAGCACAGATACGCAGTATTTT
CSVKGQSTDTQYF
>TRBV7-9|few|TRBD1|TRBJ1-2
TGTGCCAGCAGCTTAGTCGGGACAGACTATGGCTACACCTTC
CASSLVGTDYGYTF
>TRBV7-9|once|TRBD2|TRBJ2-3
TGTGCCAGCAGCACGCGGGGGGGCCCAGATACGCAGTATTTT
CASSTRGGPDTQYF
>TRBV7-9|.|TRBD1|TRBJ2-5
TGTGCCAGCAGCTGGACAGGCCAAGAGACCCAGTACTTC
CASSWTGQETQYF
>TRBV18|.|.|TRBJ1-1
TGTGCCAGCTCACCGACAGAAATGAACACTGAAGCTTTCTTT
CASSPTEMNTEAFF
>TRBV4-2|.|.|TRBJ1-3
TGTGCCAGCAGCCCGAGGACAGTCCGAGGCTCTGGAAACACCATATATTTT
CASSPRTVRGSGNTIYF
>TRBV19|.|TRBD2|TRBJ2-3
TGTGCCAGTACCAGACTAGCGGGAGTAGGGGATACGCAGTATTTT
CASTRLAGVGDTQYF
>TRBV28|.|TRBD2|TRBJ2-5
TGTGCCAGCAGTTTTCTAGCGGGGAACCAAGAGACCCAGTACTTC
CASSFLAGNQETQYF
>TRBV2|.|TRBD2|TRBJ2-3
TGTGCCAGCAGTGTCTGGCGGGAGGTAACAGATACGCAGTATTTT
CASSVWREVTDTQYF
>TRBV28|once|TRBD1|TRBJ2-5
TGTGCCAGCAGTGGGGGACAGGCGGCGGGAGAGACCCAGTACTTC
CASSGGQAAGETQYF
>TRBV12-3/TRBV12-4|.|.|TRBJ2-1
TGTGCCAGCAGTTTTTTATTAGCAAATGAGCAGTTCTTC
CASSFLLANEQFF
>TRBV29-1|.|TRBD1|TRBJ2-7
TGCAGCGTTGTAGGGGGCGAGGGGTACGAGCAGTACTTC
CSVVGGEGYEQYF
>TRBV4-3|.|TRBD1|TRBJ2-1
TGCGCCAGCAGCCAAGGGCAGGGGGCGAACAATGAGCAGTTCTTC
CASSQGQGANNEQFF
>TRBV19|.|TRBD2|TRBJ2-5
TGTGCCAGTAGTGAGCAGAGCGGGAGAAGGGGAGAGACCCAGTACTTC
CASSEQSGRRGETQYF
>TRBV3-1/TRBV3-2|once|.|TRBJ2-2
TGTGCCAGCAGCCATACTACCACCGGGGAGCTGTTTTTT
CASSHTTTGELFF
>TRBV5-1|.|TRBD1|TRBJ2-2
TGCGCCAGCAGCTTGGCCAAATCTACCGGGACAGGTTACTCCGGGGAGCTGTTTTTT
CASSLAKSTGTGYSGELFF
>TRBV19|.|TRBD1|TRBJ2-7
TGTGCCAGTAGCCCCCGTTCCGGGACAGGGGGTTACAACTACGAGCAGTACTTC
CASSPRSGTGGYNYEQYF
>TRBV15|.|TRBD2|TRBJ2-3
TGTGCCACCAGCAGAGTACTAGCGGGGGTGAGGGACATGGTCACAGATACGCAGTATTTT
CATSRVLAGVRDMVTDTQYF
>TRBV27|.|.|TRBJ2-1
TGTGCCAGCAGTTACAGGGCGCTCTACAATGAGCAGTTCTTC
CASSYRALYNEQFF
>TRBV9|.|.|TRBJ2-5
TGTGCCAGCAGCGGGCGGGACGGGCTCCAGTGGGAGACCCAGTACTTC
CASSGRDGLQWETQYF
>TRBV27|.|TRBD1|TRBJ2-5
TGTGCCAGCAGGAGTGGACAGGGGGCAGGAGAGACCCAGTACTTC
CASRSGQGAGETQYF
>TRBV2|.|.|TRBJ1-1
TGTGCCAGCAGTGTGACAGAGGTCTGGACTTTCTTT
CASSVTEVWTFF